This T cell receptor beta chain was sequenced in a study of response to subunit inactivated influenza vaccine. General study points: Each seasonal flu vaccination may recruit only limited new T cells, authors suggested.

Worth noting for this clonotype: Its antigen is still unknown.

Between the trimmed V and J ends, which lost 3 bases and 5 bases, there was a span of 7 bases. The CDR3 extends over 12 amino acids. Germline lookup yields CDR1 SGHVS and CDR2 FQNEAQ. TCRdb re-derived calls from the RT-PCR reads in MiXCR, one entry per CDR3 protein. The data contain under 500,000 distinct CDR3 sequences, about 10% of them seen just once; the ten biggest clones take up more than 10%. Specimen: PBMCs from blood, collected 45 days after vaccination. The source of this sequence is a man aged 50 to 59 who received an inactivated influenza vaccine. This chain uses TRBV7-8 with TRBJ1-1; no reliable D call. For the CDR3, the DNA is TGTGCCAGCAGCTTCGGCCAAACTGAAGCTTTCTTT. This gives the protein CASSFGQTEAFF.